This T cell receptor beta chain originates from a study of T cell changes during pregnancy in multiple sclerosis. Libraries were prepared by immunoSEQ multiplex PCR; TCRdb keeps only in-frame clonotypes and omits some of them. The sample carries around 37,000 clones, 75% to 95% recorded once. The V and J ends lost 5 bases and 8 bases, in that order; junction bases with no gene match: 9. Germline lookup yields CDR1 SEHNR and CDR2 FQNEAQ (reference sequence). The CDR3 is 15 amino acids. The sequenced sample was CD8+ T cells from peripheral blood mononuclear cells, obtained in the second trimester of pregnancy. The sequence was collected from a female donor with multiple sclerosis, enrolled in a pregnancy study. This chain connects TRBV7-9 to TRBJ1-4; the match to TRBD1 covers 9 bases. The CDR3 loop is CASSRSGQGMEKLFF. DNA for the CDR3: TGTGCCAGCAGCCGATCTGGACAGGGGATGGAAAAACTGTTTTTT.